Below are 20 T cell receptor beta chains sequenced from a single sample in a study of prognosis after radiotherapy for stage I lung cancer. Template was genomic DNA; TCR beta CDR3 amplified in two multiplex PCR rounds. Gene-specific TRBV and TRBJ primers were used in PCR round one. TCRdb reprocessed the multiplex PCR reads via MiXCR and lists one record per CDR3 protein. This sample carries fewer than 40,000 distinct CDR3 sequences, roughly a third of them seen once, and the ten largest clones take approximately 15%. The sample was PBMCs, taken before or after stereotactic body radiation therapy (not recorded which). These receptors were collected from a donor aged 50 or older with non-small cell lung cancer.

This clonotype was counted many times. The rearrangement links TRBV20-1 to TRBJ2-7, with D possibly called TRBD1 or TRBD2 (5 bases each). Germline-derived CDR1 and CDR2 are DFQATT and SNEGSKA (reference sequence). Deletions cut 3 bases from V and 5 bases from J, with 11 bases between. The CDR3 covers 12 residues. For the CDR3, the DNA is TGCAGTGCTAGTCCCGGGGCCAACGAGCAGTACTTC. It encodes CSASPGANEQYF.

V and J are TRBV6-4 and TRBJ2-2; D is possibly TRBD1 (6 bases). Trimming left V 8 bases short and J 6 bases short, with 16 bases between. Germline-derived CDR1 and CDR2 are MRHNA and SNTAGT. This CDR3 is built from 14 residues. The CDR3, as DNA: TGTGCCAGCGTACAGGGTGTCGCCTCCGGGGAGCTGTTTTTT. Encoded protein: CASVQGVASGELFF.

This clonotype has at least ten counts. The chain couples TRBV10-3 to TRBJ1-2; D perhaps matches TRBD1 (6 bases). This CDR3 region has 14 residues. The V end was cut by 9 bases, the J end by 3 bases, with 17 bases between. The germline V gene encodes CDR1 ENHRY and CDR2 SYGVKD. The CDR3 spells CAIRGGSPDYGYTF. In DNA form, the CDR3 reads TGTGCCATACGGGGGGGCAGCCCTGACTATGGCTACACCTTC.

This chain joins TRBV6-2 or TRBV6-3 and TRBJ2-1; D gene unclear. Germline values: CDR1 MNHEY, CDR2 SVGEGT. V was shortened by 0 bases and J by 4 bases, with 13 bases between the two germline ends. The CDR3 loop spans 16 amino acids. In DNA, the CDR3 is TGTGCCAGCAGTTACTCGATAGCCCGCGGTTACAATGAGCAGTTCTTC. Translation: CASSYSIARGYNEQFF.

This clonotype has at least ten counts. The chain has TRBV13 and TRBJ1-3; no reliable D call. The CDR3 totals 17 residues. V was pared by 2 bases and J by 2 bases, with 16 bases between. CDR1 is PRHDT, CDR2 FYEKMQ, per germline (reference sequence). CDR3 bases: TGTGCCAGCAGCTTAACCCTAACCCTAGACACTGGAAACACCATATATTTT. Translation gives CASSLTLTLDTGNTIYF. Filled out from reference TRBV13 and TRBJ1-3, the complete variable domain reads AAGVIQSPRHLIKEKRETATLKCYPIPRHDTVYWYQQGPGQDPQFLISFYEKMQSDKGSIPDRFSAQQFSDYHSELNMSSLELGDSALYFCASSLTLTLDTGNTIYFGEGSWLTVV.

This clonotype was found many times. The rearrangement uses TRBV20-1 and TRBJ2-3; 9 nucleotides match TRBD2. Germline V gene sequence: CDR1 DFQATT, CDR2 SNEGSKA (reference sequence). The CDR3 runs to 16 residues. Germline trimming cut 4 bases from V and 0 bases from J; bases unmatched to any gene: 8. For the CDR3, the DNA is TGCAGTGCTAAAGATTGGCGGGGGGGTAGCACAGATACGCAGTATTTT. Translated: CSAKDWRGGSTDTQYF.

Concerning this clonotype: A read error is possible here, since a much larger clone lies one base away. The V gene is TRBV7-2, the J gene TRBJ2-3, with TRBD2 matching 7 bases. The V gene end was trimmed by 6 bases and the J gene end by 1 base; junction bases not matched to a gene: 1. The germline V gene has CDR1 SGHTA and CDR2 FQGNSA. The CDR3 runs 13 residues. The CDR3 sequence is CASSTSGTDTQYF. In DNA form, the CDR3 reads TGTGCCAGCAGTACTAGCGGCACAGATACGCAGTATTTT.

This clonotype was detected ten times or more. This chain links TRBV6-2 or TRBV6-3 with TRBJ1-2, with no clear D. Trimming took off 4 bases at V and 5 bases at J, with 8 bases between the two ends. This CDR3 has 12 residues. Germline V CDR1 and CDR2: MNHEY, SVGEGT. The CDR3 region is CASSWQDYGYTF. The CDR3 coding sequence is TGTGCCAGCAGTTGGCAGGATTATGGCTACACCTTC.

This clonotype was seen a handful of times. This rearrangement joins TRBV5-4 to TRBJ2-7, with D uncertain. The CDR3 covers 13 residues. In germline, CDR1 is SGHNT, CDR2 YYREEE (reference sequence). V was pared by 0 bases and J by 6 bases, with 10 bases between. CDR3 in amino acids: CASSLVDDGEQYF. For the CDR3, the DNA is TGTGCCAGCAGCTTGGTGGACGATGGCGAGCAGTACTTC.

This clonotype was detected many times. This sequence joins TRBV27 and TRBJ1-4; D remains ambiguous. Germline V lookup: CDR1 MNHEY, CDR2 SMNVEV (reference sequence). V lost 3 bases to trimming and J lost 0 bases, with 8 bases between them. The CDR3 length is 15 residues. The CDR3, as DNA: TGTGCCAGCAGTTTCGGGGTAACAACTAATGAAAAACTGTTTTTT. This encodes CASSFGVTTNEKLFF.

The chain uses TRBV20-1 and TRBJ1-1; no clear D. This CDR3 spans 14 amino acids. The germline V gene encodes CDR1 DFQATT and CDR2 SNEGSKA (reference sequence). Trimming shortened V by 2 bases and J by 3 bases, and 13 bases separated the two germline ends. DNA of the CDR3: TGCAGTGCTAGATTCGGAAGTCGGGACACTGAAGCTTTCTTT. This translates into CSARFGSRDTEAFF.

On this clonotype: The junction shows a germline mismatch at one end, possibly a read error. This sequence joins TRBV6-2 or TRBV6-3 and TRBJ2-7; tentatively, D is TRBD1 (6 bases). CDR1 is MNHEY, CDR2 SVGEGT, per germline. The CDR3 spans 15 residues. CDR3 nucleotides: TGTGCCGGCAGTCCCCGGCCAGGGGTCAGCTACGAGCAGTACTTC. Translating it yields CAGSPRPGVSYEQYF.

This clonotype was counted many times. The chain combines TRBV24-1 with TRBJ1-5; D is uncertain. The CDR3 consists of 13 residues. Trimming pared 3 bases from V and 4 bases from J, leaving 6 bases between. CDR1 and CDR2 from the germline V gene are KGHDR and SFDVKD. In DNA, the CDR3 is TGTGCCACCAGTGATGGTCTTAATCAGCCCCAGCATTTT. This sequence encodes CATSDGLNQPQHF.

Ten or more counts support this clonotype. This sequence joins TRBV5-1 and TRBJ1-6; 9 nucleotides line up with TRBD1. Trimming at V came to 2 bases and at J to 10 bases, leaving 13 bases not matched to a gene. Germline V lookup: CDR1 SGHRS, CDR2 YFSETQ. The CDR3 spans 17 residues. The DNA for the CDR3 is TGCGCCAGCAGCTTTATTTACACAGGGGGCGAGACCTCACCCCTCCACTTT. Its translation is CASSFIYTGGETSPLHF.

This clonotype was counted ten times or more. The V and J genes are TRBV30 and TRBJ1-6, with 10 nucleotides matching TRBD1. J was trimmed by 11 bases and V by 4 bases; bases with no gene match: 11. The germline V gene has CDR1 GTSNPN and CDR2 SVGIG (reference sequence). The CDR3 covers 15 residues. CDR3 protein: CAWTLLTGGLTPLHF. CDR3 nucleotide sequence: TGTGCCTGGACTCTTCTGACAGGGGGCCTGACACCCCTCCACTTT.

This clonotype was seen at least ten times. The rearrangement links TRBV20-1 to TRBJ1-4; a weak D match, TRBD1 (5 bases). CDR3 length: 14 amino acids. With 0 bases removed from V and 10 bases from J, the gap between germline ends came to 15 bases. CDR1 and CDR2 from the germline V gene are DFQATT and SNEGSKA (reference sequence). CDR3: CSARESIWGRKLFF. The CDR3 coding sequence is TGCAGTGCTAGAGAGTCGATATGGGGGAGAAAACTGTTTTTT.

This clonotype was observed many times. This rearrangement joins TRBV12-3 or TRBV12-4 to TRBJ2-5; tentatively, D is TRBD1 (6 bases). The CDR3 spans 13 residues. The V gene lost 6 bases and the J gene lost 2 bases, with 10 bases spanning the gap. CDR3 sequence: CASSKGQQETQYF. CDR3 DNA: TGTGCCAGCAGCAAGGGACAACAAGAGACCCAGTACTTC.

A few counts support this clonotype. Given a much more abundant clone one base away, this may be a read error. The chain carries TRBV7-9 and TRBJ1-1; D remains ambiguous. This CDR3 contains 15 residues. Trimming took 7 bases from V and 1 from J, leaving 16 bases between them. Germline V CDR1 and CDR2: SEHNR, FQNEAQ (reference sequence). CDR3: CASTNCNRKNTEAFF. In DNA form, the CDR3 reads TGTGCCAGCACTAATTGTAACAGAAAGAACACTGAAGCTTTCTTT.

About this clonotype: The germline gene is not matched at one end of the junction; a read error may be the cause. The chain links TRBV5-1 to TRBJ2-6; the D gene is possibly TRBD1 (5 bases). CDR3 length: 16 residues. Germline CDR1 SGHRS, CDR2 YFSETQ. CDR3 DNA: TGCGCCAGCAGCTTGGGGGGAATGTCTGGGGCCAACTTCCTGACTTTC. Translated, it gives CASSLGGMSGANFLTF.

There are a few counts of this clonotype. A read error may be the cause here, since a much bigger clone is one base away. The chain recombines TRBV15 with TRBJ1-1; D gene ambiguous. The CDR3 length is 14 residues. Germline V gives CDR1 LNHNV, CDR2 YYDKDF (reference sequence). V gave up 4 bases and J gave up 4 bases, with 13 bases separating them. CDR3 residues: CATSKDGLSTEAFF. CDR3 nucleotides: TGTGCCACCAGCAAGGACGGTTTGAGCACTGAAGCTTTCTTT.